These 11 T cell receptor beta chains came from one sample sequenced in a study of blood T cell repertoires in COVID-19. Only in-frame clones appear in the TCRdb table, and some are missing; sequencing was by immunoSEQ multiplex PCR. The sample yields under 300,000 clones, roughly 86% seen once. The sequenced sample consisted of peripheral blood. The receptors here all came from a woman younger than 45 with acute or convalescent COVID-19.

The V gene is TRBV25-1, the J gene TRBJ2-2; D possibly corresponds to TRBD1 (5 bases). V was clipped by 4 bases and J by 6 bases, with 12 bases between them. Looked up from germline, CDR1 is MGHDK and CDR2 is SYGVNS. The CDR3 loop spans 14 amino acids. The CDR3 is CASSGTGLAGELFF. In nucleotides, the CDR3 is TGTGCCAGCAGTGGAACAGGTTTGGCCGGGGAGCTGTTTTTT.

DNA for the CDR3: TGTGCCAGCAGCTCCGACGGGGGACCCCAAGAGACCCAGTACTTC. The encoded protein is CASSSDGGPQETQYF. The chain is built from TRBV7-6 and TRBJ2-5; a weak D match, TRBD2 (6 bases). The CDR3 spans 15 residues. Per germline, CDR1 SGHVS and CDR2 FNYEAQ. Trimming stripped 4 bases from V and 1 base from J, with 13 bases between.

This chain joins TRBV5-1 and TRBJ1-4; D perhaps matches TRBD1 (5 bases). Germline CDR1 SGHRS, CDR2 YFSETQ. The CDR3 totals 17 residues. Trimming left V 0 bases short and J 0 bases short, with 12 bases between. The CDR3 region is CASSLARQTSTNEKLFF. The CDR3 nucleotides are TGCGCCAGCAGCTTGGCGAGACAGACTTCAACTAATGAAAAACTGTTTTTT. Using reference TRBV5-1 and TRBJ1-4 for the parts outside the CDR3, the full variable domain is KAGVTQTPRYLIKTRGQQVTLSCSPISGHRSVSWYQQTPGQGLQFLFEYFSETQRNKGNFPGRFSGRQFSNSRSEMNVSTLELGDSALYLCASSLARQTSTNEKLFFGSGTQLSVL.

The chain employs TRBV19 and TRBJ2-1, with 7 bases lining up with TRBD2. The CDR3 has 16 residues. CDR1 is LNHDA, CDR2 SQIVND, per germline (reference sequence). Trimming took 5 bases from V and 4 from J; bases not matched to a gene: 11. The CDR3 here is CASSLGGRAHYNEQFF. The CDR3 DNA is TGTGCCAGTAGTCTGGGGGGGAGGGCGCATTACAATGAGCAGTTCTTC.

V gene TRBV10-1 combines with J gene TRBJ2-2; D unresolved. V was clipped by 3 bases and J by 1 base, with 12 bases between them. The CDR3 contains 16 residues. Germline V CDR1 and CDR2: WNHNN, SYGVQD (reference sequence). The CDR3 here is CASSDIQPRNTGELFF. The CDR3 bases are TGCGCCAGCAGTGATATTCAGCCTAGGAACACCGGGGAGCTGTTTTTT.

The chain couples TRBV10-3 to TRBJ2-7, with 13 nucleotides matching TRBD2. Per germline, CDR1 ENHRY and CDR2 SYGVKD. This CDR3 spans 17 amino acids. V was pared by 5 bases and J by 3 bases, with 10 bases of the junction left unmatched. The CDR3 loop reads CAISRTSGSGGNYEQYF. The CDR3 region has the DNA TGTGCCATCAGTCGGACTAGCGGGAGTGGGGGAAACTACGAGCAGTACTTC.

The V and J genes are TRBV18 and TRBJ1-3; a weak D match, TRBD1 (5 bases). The CDR3 sequence is 15 residues long. CDR1 is KGHSH, CDR2 LQKENI, per germline. V was trimmed by 3 bases and J by 0 bases, leaving 9 bases between them. The CDR3 sequence: CASSPQTASGNTIYF. The CDR3 DNA follows: TGTGCCAGCTCACCGCAGACAGCCTCTGGAAACACCATATATTTT.

Remarks on this clone: This sample also contains other DNA sequences that code for the same CDR3. The chain joins TRBV5-1 to TRBJ2-1; 13 bases line up with TRBD2. The CDR3 spans 15 residues. V shed 4 bases, J shed 8 bases, and the junction held 6 bases outside the gene matches. Germline V lookup: CDR1 SGHRS, CDR2 YFSETQ. The CDR3 sequence is CASSPGLAGADEQFF. The CDR3 DNA reads as TGCGCCAGCAGCCCCGGACTAGCGGGAGCCGATGAGCAGTTCTTC.

The rearrangement uses TRBV19 and TRBJ1-2; 8 nucleotides align to TRBD1. This CDR3 comprises 14 residues. V dropped 3 bases and J dropped 13; count of bases not matched to a gene: 13. In germline, CDR1 is LNHDA, CDR2 SQIVND (reference sequence). The CDR3 spells CASSIPDRVLSCTF. CDR3 coding DNA: TGTGCCAGTAGTATCCCGGACAGGGTATTGAGTTGCACCTTC.

This chain links TRBV5-8 with TRBJ2-7; the match to TRBD1 covers 8 bases. Germline CDR1 reads SGHTS; CDR2 reads YDEGEE. V lost 4 bases, J lost 5 bases, and 17 bases stayed unmatched. The CDR3 contains 17 residues. The CDR3 DNA is TGTGCCAGCAGCCCCAAGGGTTGGGGGACAGGCGACCACGAGCAGTACTTC. It translates to CASSPKGWGTGDHEQYF.

This clone was detected only once. V usage is TRBV7-7 and J usage is TRBJ1-1, with 7 bases that match TRBD1. V lost 1 base, J lost 3 bases, and 20 bases stayed unmatched. The germline V gene has CDR1 SSHAT and CDR2 FNYEAQ (reference sequence). This CDR3 has 20 amino acids. The CDR3 DNA follows: TGTGCCAGCAGCTTAGATGTCGGCGCTGGGGACAGCCGACGGGACACTGAAGCTTTCTTT. Translating gives CASSLDVGAGDSRRDTEAFF.